This TCR beta chain is drawn from a study of control samples from healthy donors and cancer patients. TCRdb's table, derived via immunoSEQ multiplex PCR, lists solely in-frame clones and lacks some. The table shows 100,000 to 150,000 clones, with roughly 90% occurring only once. This CDR3 is 15 amino acids long. The ends were cut back, 1 base at V and 4 bases at J, with 12 bases in the middle. Germline values: CDR1 SGHRS, CDR2 YFSETQ. V and J are TRBV5-1 and TRBJ1-3; no firm D call. The specimen was PBMCs. The source of this sequence is a man aged 50 to 60 with head and neck cancer. The CDR3 DNA sequence: TGCGCCAGCAGCTTGACAACTCCCGCCGGAAACACCATATATTTT. Translated, it gives CASSLTTPAGNTIYF.